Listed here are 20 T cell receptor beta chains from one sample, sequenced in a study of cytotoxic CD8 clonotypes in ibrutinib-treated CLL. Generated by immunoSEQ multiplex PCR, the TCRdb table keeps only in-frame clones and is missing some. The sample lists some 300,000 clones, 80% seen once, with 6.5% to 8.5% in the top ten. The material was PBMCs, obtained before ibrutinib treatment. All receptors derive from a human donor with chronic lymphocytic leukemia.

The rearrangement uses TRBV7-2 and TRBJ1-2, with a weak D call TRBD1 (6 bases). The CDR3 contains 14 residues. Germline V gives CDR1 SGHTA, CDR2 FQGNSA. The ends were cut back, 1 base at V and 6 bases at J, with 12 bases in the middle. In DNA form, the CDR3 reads TGTGCCAGCAGCTTAGTCTTCAGGGGTGATGGCTACACCTTC. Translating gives CASSLVFRGDGYTF.

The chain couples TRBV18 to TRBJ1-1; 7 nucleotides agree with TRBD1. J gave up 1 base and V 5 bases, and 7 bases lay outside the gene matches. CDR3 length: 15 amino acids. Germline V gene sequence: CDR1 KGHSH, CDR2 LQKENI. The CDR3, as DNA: TGTGCCAGCTCAAGGGAAACAGGGGCGAACACTGAAGCTTTCTTT. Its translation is CASSRETGANTEAFF.

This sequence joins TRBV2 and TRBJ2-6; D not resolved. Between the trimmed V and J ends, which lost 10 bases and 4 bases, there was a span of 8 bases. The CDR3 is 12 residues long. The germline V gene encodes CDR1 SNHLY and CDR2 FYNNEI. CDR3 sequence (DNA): TGTGCCATCCCCGAAGGGGCCAACGTCCTGACTTTC. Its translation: CAIPEGANVLTF.

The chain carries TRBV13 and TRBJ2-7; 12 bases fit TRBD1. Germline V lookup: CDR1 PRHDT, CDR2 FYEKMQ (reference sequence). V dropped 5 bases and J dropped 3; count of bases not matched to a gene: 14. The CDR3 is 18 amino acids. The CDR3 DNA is TGTGCCAGCAGCCACCGGCCGGGACAGGGGGCGCGTAGCTACGAGCAGTACTTC. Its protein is CASSHRPGQGARSYEQYF.

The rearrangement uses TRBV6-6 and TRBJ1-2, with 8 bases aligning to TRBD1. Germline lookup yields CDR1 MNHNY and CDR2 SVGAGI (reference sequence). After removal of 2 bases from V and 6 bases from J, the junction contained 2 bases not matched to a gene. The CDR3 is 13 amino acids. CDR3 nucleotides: TGTGCCAGCAGTTACGGACAGGGTGATGGCTACACCTTC. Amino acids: CASSYGQGDGYTF.

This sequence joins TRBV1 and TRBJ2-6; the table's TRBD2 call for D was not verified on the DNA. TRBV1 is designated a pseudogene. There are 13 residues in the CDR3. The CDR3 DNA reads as TGCACCAGCAGCGGTAGTCGGGCCAACGTCCTGACTTTC. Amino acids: CTSSGSRANVLTF.

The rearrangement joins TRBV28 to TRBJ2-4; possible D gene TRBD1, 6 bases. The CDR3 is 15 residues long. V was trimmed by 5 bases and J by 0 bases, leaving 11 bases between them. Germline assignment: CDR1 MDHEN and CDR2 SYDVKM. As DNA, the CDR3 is TGTGCCAGCAGTCGAAGACAGGTAGCCAAAAACATTCAGTACTTC. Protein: CASSRRQVAKNIQYF.

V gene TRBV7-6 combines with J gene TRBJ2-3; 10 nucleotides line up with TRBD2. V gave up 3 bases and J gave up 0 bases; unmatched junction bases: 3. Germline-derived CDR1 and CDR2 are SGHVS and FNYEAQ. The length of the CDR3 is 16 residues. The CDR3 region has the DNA TGTGCCAGCAGCTTGGGACTAGCGACTAGCACAGATACGCAGTATTTT. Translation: CASSLGLATSTDTQYF.

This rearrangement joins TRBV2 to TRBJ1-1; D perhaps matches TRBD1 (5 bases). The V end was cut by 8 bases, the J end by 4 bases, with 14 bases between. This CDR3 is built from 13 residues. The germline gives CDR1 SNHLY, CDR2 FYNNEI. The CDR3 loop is CASGEYQGTEAFF. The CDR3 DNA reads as TGTGCCAGCGGGGAATACCAGGGCACTGAAGCTTTCTTT.

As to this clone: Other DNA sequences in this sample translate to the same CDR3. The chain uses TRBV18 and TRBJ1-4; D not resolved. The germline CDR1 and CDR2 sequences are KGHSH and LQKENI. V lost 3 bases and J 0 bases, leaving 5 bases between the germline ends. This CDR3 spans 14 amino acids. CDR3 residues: CASSPTATNEKLFF. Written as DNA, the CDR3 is TGTGCCAGCTCACCCACAGCAACTAATGAAAAACTGTTTTTT.

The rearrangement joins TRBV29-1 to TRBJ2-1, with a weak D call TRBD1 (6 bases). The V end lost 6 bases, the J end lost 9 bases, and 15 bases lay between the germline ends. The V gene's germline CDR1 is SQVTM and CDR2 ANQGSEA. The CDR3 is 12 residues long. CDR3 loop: CSVPTGGVEQFF. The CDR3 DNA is TGCAGCGTCCCCACTGGGGGCGTTGAGCAGTTCTTC.

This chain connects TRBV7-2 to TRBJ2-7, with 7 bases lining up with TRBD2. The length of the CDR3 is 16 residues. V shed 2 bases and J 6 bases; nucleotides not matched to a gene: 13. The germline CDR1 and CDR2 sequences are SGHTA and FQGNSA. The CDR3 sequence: CASSLRIPTSQFEQYF. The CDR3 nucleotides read TGTGCCAGCAGCTTAAGAATACCGACTAGCCAGTTCGAGCAGTACTTC.

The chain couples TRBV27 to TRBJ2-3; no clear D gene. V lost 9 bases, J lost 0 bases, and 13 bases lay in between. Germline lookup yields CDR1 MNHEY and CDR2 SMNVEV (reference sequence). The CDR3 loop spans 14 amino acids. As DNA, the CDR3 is TGTGCCAGTCGTTCAGCGCTGAGCACAGATACGCAGTATTTT. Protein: CASRSALSTDTQYF.

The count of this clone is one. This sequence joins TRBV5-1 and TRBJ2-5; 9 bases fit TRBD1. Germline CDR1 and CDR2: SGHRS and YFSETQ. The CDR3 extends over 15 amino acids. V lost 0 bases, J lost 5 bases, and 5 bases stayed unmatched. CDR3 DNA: TGCGCCAGCAGCTTGGCCACAGGGGGCTGGGAGACCCAGTACTTC. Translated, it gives CASSLATGGWETQYF.

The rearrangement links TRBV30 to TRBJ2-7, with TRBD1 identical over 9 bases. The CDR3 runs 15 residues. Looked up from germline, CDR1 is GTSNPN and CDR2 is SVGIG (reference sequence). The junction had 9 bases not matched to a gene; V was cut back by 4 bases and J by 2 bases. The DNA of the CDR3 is TGTGCCTGGAATAGAGGACAGGGGATACCCTACGAGCAGTACTTC. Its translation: CAWNRGQGIPYEQYF.

The CDR3 here is CASRSGAPYGYTF. The CDR3 region has the DNA TGTGCCAGTAGATCAGGCGCGCCCTATGGCTACACCTTC. The V gene is TRBV19, the J gene TRBJ1-2, with D uncertain. CDR3 length: 13 amino acids. V lost 6 bases and J lost 4, with 12 bases in between. The germline V gene has CDR1 LNHDA and CDR2 SQIVND (reference sequence).

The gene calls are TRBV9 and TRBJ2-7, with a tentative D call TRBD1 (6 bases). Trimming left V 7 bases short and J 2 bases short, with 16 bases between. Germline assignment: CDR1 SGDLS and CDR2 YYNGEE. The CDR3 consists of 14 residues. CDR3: CASSLGQLPYEQYF. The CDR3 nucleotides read TGTGCCAGCTCCCTCGGACAGCTGCCCTACGAGCAGTACTTC.

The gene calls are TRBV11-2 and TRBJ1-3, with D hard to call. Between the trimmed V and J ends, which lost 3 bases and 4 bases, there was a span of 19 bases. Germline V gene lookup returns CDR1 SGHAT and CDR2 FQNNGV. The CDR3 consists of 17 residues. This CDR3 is CASSLTHGLGSGNTIYF. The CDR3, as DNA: TGTGCCAGCAGCTTGACCCACGGACTAGGGTCCGGAAACACCATATATTTT.

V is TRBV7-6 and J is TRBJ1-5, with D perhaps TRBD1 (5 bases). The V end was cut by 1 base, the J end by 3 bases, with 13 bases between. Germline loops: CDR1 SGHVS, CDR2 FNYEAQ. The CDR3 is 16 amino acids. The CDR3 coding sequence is TGTGCCAGCAGCTTAGAGGTGGGGCGAGTCAATCAGCCCCAGCATTTT. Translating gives CASSLEVGRVNQPQHF.

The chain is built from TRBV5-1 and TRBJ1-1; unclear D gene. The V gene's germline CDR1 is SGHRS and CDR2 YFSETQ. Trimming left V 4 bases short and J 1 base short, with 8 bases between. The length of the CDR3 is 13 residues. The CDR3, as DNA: TGCGCCAGCAGCGCAACATGGAACACTGAAGCTTTCTTT. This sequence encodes CASSATWNTEAFF.